What follows are 31 T cell receptor beta chains derived from one specimen sequenced in a study of blood T cells in healthy people across ages. Next came a second PCR, run for about 6 to 12 cycles, which used a sample-barcoded 5' primer along with a J-beta primer mix. TCRdb recomputed calls from the 5' RACE reads with MiXCR, one row per CDR3 protein. The sample carries about 280,000 distinct CDR3 sequences, around 29% recorded once. The sequencing sample was made of blood. The receptor source for this set is a woman aged 70 to 79 in good health.

The rearrangement uses TRBV5-1 and TRBJ2-7, with 8 bases matching TRBD2. CDR3 size: 14 residues. Germline V gene sequence: CDR1 SGHRS, CDR2 YFSETQ. J was trimmed by 4 bases and V by 3 bases; bases with no gene match: 6. The CDR3 region has the DNA TGCGCCAGCAGCTCGGGACTAGGGTGGTACGAGCAGTACTTC. It codes for CASSSGLGWYEQYF. The complete variable domain, with remaining parts taken from reference TRBV5-1 and TRBJ2-7, reads KAGVTQTPRYLIKTRGQQVTLSCSPISGHRSVSWYQQTPGQGLQFLFEYFSETQRNKGNFPGRFSGRQFSNSRSEMNVSTLELGDSALYLCASSSGLGWYEQYFGPGTRLTVT.

The chain is built from TRBV6-5 and TRBJ2-2; 13 bases line up with TRBD2. The germline gives CDR1 MNHEY, CDR2 SVGAGI. Losses at the gene ends were 2 bases for V and 0 bases for J; bases not matched to a gene: 0. CDR3 length: 17 amino acids. DNA for the CDR3: TGTGCCAGCAGTTACGGACTAGCGGGGGCGAACACCGGGGAGCTGTTTTTT. Translating it yields CASSYGLAGANTGELFF.

In this sample, this clonotype turned up many times. The rearrangement uses TRBV6-1 and TRBJ2-1, with TRBD2 identical over 9 bases. The J segment lost 9 bases and the V segment lost 7 bases, leaving 7 bases of the junction unmatched. In germline, CDR1 is MNHNS, CDR2 SASEGT. The CDR3 is 13 residues long. In nucleotides, the CDR3 is TGTGCCAGCACCATTAGCGGGAGTCGTGAGCAGTTCTTC. Amino acids: CASTISGSREQFF.

CDR3 in amino acids: CASSAGTASRQYF. CDR3 in DNA: TGTGCCAGCAGCGCCGGGACAGCCTCAAGGCAGTACTTC. The chain combines TRBV2 with TRBJ2-5; TRBD1 aligns across 7 bases. V trimming: 6 bases; J trimming: 11 bases; junction bases outside the gene matches: 12. Germline loops: CDR1 SNHLY, CDR2 FYNNEI. CDR3 length: 13 residues.

V and J are TRBV13 and TRBJ1-5; a possible D gene is TRBD1 (5 bases). CDR3 length equals 14 residues. Germline V gene sequence: CDR1 PRHDT, CDR2 FYEKMQ (reference sequence). V gave up 8 bases and J gave up 4 bases, with 15 bases separating them. CDR3 protein: CASRQEGSNQPQHF. CDR3 sequence (DNA): TGTGCCAGCCGGCAGGAGGGGTCGAATCAGCCCCAGCATTTT.

This sequence joins TRBV6-1 and TRBJ1-5; unclear D gene. The CDR3 has 13 residues. Trimming cost V 4 bases and J 3 bases, with 7 bases left between them. Germline CDR1 is MNHNS and CDR2 is SASEGT. CDR3: CASSVGNNQPQHF. The CDR3 DNA is TGTGCCAGCAGTGTTGGCAACAATCAGCCCCAGCATTTT.

This clonotype was seen a handful of times. The rearrangement joins TRBV7-2 to TRBJ1-4; D ambiguous. This CDR3 comprises 14 residues. In germline, CDR1 is SGHTA, CDR2 FQGNSA. Trimming pared 1 base from V and 4 bases from J, leaving 7 bases between. The CDR3 loop is CASSLGAGNEKLFF. The CDR3 DNA reads as TGTGCCAGCAGCTTAGGGGCGGGTAATGAAAAACTGTTTTTT.

The chain links TRBV7-2 to TRBJ2-5, with D maybe TRBD2 (6 bases). This CDR3 region has 14 residues. V was pared by 5 bases and J by 9 bases, with 19 bases between. Germline CDR1 SGHTA, CDR2 FQGNSA. The CDR3 bases are TGTGCCAGCAGCCCACCGGGAGTTCAGGGAGCCCAGTACTTC. Amino acid sequence: CASSPPGVQGAQYF.

CDR3: CSARDQGGLGTGELFF. The CDR3 nucleotides read TGCAGTGCTAGAGATCAGGGAGGGCTGGGCACCGGGGAGCTGTTTTTT. J is TRBJ2-2 and V is TRBV20-1; TRBD2 agrees at 7 bases. From germline, CDR1 is DFQATT and CDR2 SNEGSKA (reference sequence). There are 16 residues in the CDR3. V shed 0 bases and J 4 bases; nucleotides not matched to a gene: 8.

CDR3 coding DNA: TGCAGTGAGGGAGGCCTCACAGATACGCAGTATTTT. This gives the protein CSEGGLTDTQYF. The chain carries TRBV20-1 and TRBJ2-3; weak D call: TRBD2 (6 bases). This CDR3 spans 12 amino acids. Looked up from germline, CDR1 is DFQATT and CDR2 is SNEGSKA (reference sequence). The germline V and J ends were trimmed by 7 bases and 2 bases, with 10 bases remaining between them.

The table lists this clonotype with a few counts. The rearrangement links TRBV19 to TRBJ1-4; D is unresolved. The CDR3 loop spans 15 amino acids. The germline V gene encodes CDR1 LNHDA and CDR2 SQIVND (reference sequence). V was clipped by 9 bases and J by 0 bases, with 14 bases between them. CDR3: CASVDGSATNEKLFF. The DNA of the CDR3 is TGTGCCAGCGTGGACGGAAGTGCAACTAATGAAAAACTGTTTTTT. The full variable domain, with the rest looked up from reference TRBV19 and TRBJ1-4, is DGGITQSPKYLFRKEGQNVTLSCEQNLNHDAMYWYRQDPGQGLRLIYYSQIVNDFQKGDIAEGYSVSREKKESFPLTVTSAQKNPTAFYLCASVDGSATNEKLFFGSGTQLSVL.

This chain connects TRBV18 to TRBJ1-5; unclear D gene. Germline V gene sequence: CDR1 KGHSH, CDR2 LQKENI. The V gene lost 2 bases and the J gene lost 1 base, with 9 bases spanning the gap. The CDR3 consists of 15 residues. The CDR3: CASSPVGQSNQPQHF. The CDR3 DNA sequence: TGTGCCAGCTCACCAGTCGGGCAGAGCAATCAGCCCCAGCATTTT.

The chain is built from TRBV18 and TRBJ2-1, with 12 bases lining up with TRBD2. The CDR3 totals 16 residues. V trimming: 3 bases; J trimming: 4 bases; junction bases outside the gene matches: 4. CDR1 KGHSH and CDR2 LQKENI come from the germline V gene. As DNA, the CDR3 is TGTGCCAGCTCACCCCCGACTAGCGGGAGTTACAATGAGCAGTTCTTC. Protein: CASSPPTSGSYNEQFF. The full variable domain, with the rest looked up from reference TRBV18 and TRBJ2-1, is NAGVMQNPRHLVRRRGQEARLRCSPMKGHSHVYWYRQLPEEGLKFMVYLQKENIIDESGMPKERFSAEFPKEGPSILRIQQVVRGDSAAYFCASSPPTSGSYNEQFFGPGTRLTVL.

This chain uses TRBV18 with TRBJ2-5; no clear D gene. This CDR3 region has 16 residues. V was shortened by 5 bases and J by 2 bases, with 18 bases between the two germline ends. Germline V lookup: CDR1 KGHSH, CDR2 LQKENI. The CDR3 sequence is CASSSLPESRQETQYF. Written as DNA, the CDR3 is TGTGCCAGCTCAAGTCTCCCCGAGTCTAGGCAAGAGACCCAGTACTTC.

This clonotype was seen repeatedly, ten times or more. The V call is TRBV6-2 or TRBV6-3, the J call TRBJ1-5; no clear D. The germline gives CDR1 MNHEY, CDR2 SVGEGT. The length of the CDR3 is 14 residues. Trimming pared 6 bases from V and 5 bases from J, leaving 14 bases between. The CDR3 region is CASSGVGPHQPQHF. CDR3 coding DNA: TGTGCCAGCAGCGGGGTTGGTCCCCATCAGCCCCAGCATTTT.

This clonotype was detected only a few times. The rearrangement uses TRBV4-2 and TRBJ2-6; no clear D gene. V was clipped by 0 bases and J by 2 bases, with 11 bases between them. In germline, CDR1 is LGHNA, CDR2 YNFKEQ. CDR3 length: 17 residues. In DNA form, the CDR3 reads TGTGCCAGCAGCCAAGAGCTCTGGCTTACTGGGGCCAACGTCCTGACTTTC. Residues: CASSQELWLTGANVLTF.

The chain joins TRBV29-1 to TRBJ2-5, with a possible D match to TRBD1 (6 bases). The CDR3 loop spans 13 amino acids. Trimming pared 2 bases from V and 5 bases from J, leaving 12 bases between. Germline V gene data show CDR1 as SQVTM and CDR2 as ANQGSEA. CDR3 DNA sequence: TGCAGCGTTGAATACAACAGGGAGGAGACCCAGTACTTC. It codes for CSVEYNREETQYF.

Concerning this clonotype: The CDR3 does not end in the conserved phenylalanine or tryptophan, so this is likely a read error. The limits of the CDR3 on the DNA are not certain, so only TCRdb's listed CDR3 is given. This rearrangement joins TRBV12-2 to TRBJ2-7; TRBD1, the table's D call, lacks a check against the DNA. TRBV12-2 is tagged as a pseudogene. Counting both end residues, the CDR3 totals 16 amino acids. CDR3 loop: CASRLEPDRVPYEQYS.

V usage is TRBV19 and J usage is TRBJ2-5; TRBD2 agrees at 11 bases. The CDR3 is 13 residues long. V dropped 7 bases and J dropped 4; count of bases not matched to a gene: 2. Germline values: CDR1 LNHDA, CDR2 SQIVND (reference sequence). CDR3 sequence reads: CASTLAGGETQYF. CDR3 bases: TGTGCCAGTACTCTAGCGGGAGGAGAGACCCAGTACTTC. Full variable domain (missing parts from reference TRBV19 and TRBJ2-5): DGGITQSPKYLFRKEGQNVTLSCEQNLNHDAMYWYRQDPGQGLRLIYYSQIVNDFQKGDIAEGYSVSREKKESFPLTVTSAQKNPTAFYLCASTLAGGETQYFGPGTRLLVL.

The chain carries TRBV18 and TRBJ2-5, with D possibly TRBD1 on 5 matching bases. Trimming cost V 5 bases and J 1 base, with 8 bases left between them. The length of the CDR3 is 13 residues. Per the germline V gene, CDR1 is KGHSH and CDR2 is LQKENI. CDR3 loop: CASSATVQETQYF. The CDR3 nucleotides read TGTGCCAGCTCAGCGACAGTCCAAGAGACCCAGTACTTC.

This clonotype has more than one count but fewer than ten. DNA of the CDR3: TGTGCCAGTAGTAAAGTGGGCAGGGGGAACACTGAAGCTTTCTTT. This codes for CASSKVGRGNTEAFF. V usage is TRBV19 and J usage is TRBJ1-1; tentative D call: TRBD1 (6 bases). Between the trimmed V and J ends, which lost 4 bases and 1 base, there was a span of 13 bases. The CDR3 has 15 amino acids. The germline gives CDR1 LNHDA, CDR2 SQIVND (reference sequence).

The chain couples TRBV5-1 to TRBJ2-2; 8 positions agree with TRBD2. The CDR3 is 17 residues long. CDR1 and CDR2 (germline): SGHRS, YFSETQ. V dropped 1 base and J dropped 0; count of bases not matched to a gene: 5. This CDR3 reads CASSLNLAGPNTGELFF. Here the CDR3 DNA reads TGCGCCAGCAGCTTGAACCTAGCGGGCCCGAACACCGGGGAGCTGTTTTTT.

This chain joins TRBV7-2 and TRBJ2-1, with 8 bases fitting TRBD2. Trimming cost V 4 bases and J 4 bases; bases outside gene matches: 9. From germline, CDR1 is SGHTA and CDR2 FQGNSA. This CDR3 is built from 16 residues. CDR3 in amino acids: CASSSAGGATYNEQFF. In nucleotides, the CDR3 is TGTGCCAGCAGCTCGGCGGGGGGAGCCACATACAATGAGCAGTTCTTC.

In this sample, this clonotype turned up a few times. The rearrangement joins TRBV5-5 to TRBJ2-1; D gene unclear. The ends were cut back, 2 bases at V and 0 bases at J, with 12 bases in the middle. The CDR3 has 16 residues. Germline V gene sequence: CDR1 SGHKS, CDR2 YYEKEE (reference sequence). DNA of the CDR3: TGTGCCAGCAGCTTCCTTCCGACATCCTCCTACAATGAGCAGTTCTTC. This codes for CASSFLPTSSYNEQFF.

This clonotype has a handful of counts. The junction and the germline gene differ at one end; a read error may be behind it. The chain recombines TRBV3-1 with TRBJ2-7, with no clear D. The CDR3 extends over 12 amino acids. CDR1 LGHDT and CDR2 YNNKEL come from the germline V gene (reference sequence). CDR3 sequence (DNA): TGCGCCAGCAGCCAAGTTGAAGCCGAGCAGTACTTC. Translation: CASSQVEAEQYF.

The V call is TRBV7-3, the J call TRBJ1-2; D unclear. Germline CDR1 and CDR2: SGHTA and FQGTGA. The V gene lost 0 bases and the J gene lost 5 bases, with 10 bases spanning the gap. CDR3 size: 14 residues. CDR3: CASSLTRGSYGYTF. Written as DNA, the CDR3 is TGTGCCAGCAGCTTAACGCGGGGATCGTATGGCTACACCTTC.

This clonotype was seen a few times. For the CDR3, the DNA is TGTGCCAGCAGCCCACTAGCGGGAGCTCCGTACGAGCAGTACTTC. It specifies CASSPLAGAPYEQYF. This chain uses TRBV7-6 with TRBJ2-7; TRBD2 matches at 11 bases. The junction had 7 bases not matched to a gene; V was cut back by 5 bases and J by 4 bases. This CDR3 is built from 15 residues. Germline V gives CDR1 SGHVS, CDR2 FNYEAQ.

V gene TRBV28 combines with J gene TRBJ2-6; 9 positions match TRBD1. V lost 8 bases, J lost 4 bases, and 9 bases stayed unmatched. CDR1 is MDHEN and CDR2 is SYDVKM in the germline V gene. CDR3 length equals 16 residues. In nucleotides, the CDR3 is TGTGCCAGCGGCCGGGACAGGGTAAACGGGGCCAACGTCCTGACTTTC. Its protein product is CASGRDRVNGANVLTF.

Points on this clonotype: With a much larger clone just one base away, this may be a read error. The conserved closing phenylalanine or tryptophan is absent in this CDR3, likely reflecting a read error. V usage is TRBV5-6 and J usage is TRBJ2-1, with D unclear. V was clipped by 1 base and J by 7 bases, with 18 bases between them. The CDR3 is 16 amino acids. Looked up from germline, CDR1 is SGHDT and CDR2 is YYEEEE. CDR3 sequence (DNA): TGTGCCAGCAGCTTGAAGTTGGGCTCGATGTCGAATGAGCAGTTCCTC. As protein: CASSLKLGSMSNEQFL.

This clonotype was seen many times. This chain links TRBV24-1 with TRBJ2-3; possibly TRBD2 for D (5 bases). CDR3 length: 13 residues. CDR1 is KGHDR and CDR2 is SFDVKD in the germline V gene. V was clipped by 4 bases and J by 14 bases, with 18 bases between them. CDR3 amino acids: CATSDPRVQERYF. Here the CDR3 DNA reads TGTGCCACCAGTGACCCGAGGGTCCAGGAACGGTATTTT.

In its sample, this clonotype was seen many times. The chain links TRBV5-1 to TRBJ1-1; 7 positions agree with TRBD1. The V segment lost 7 bases and the J segment 5 bases; nucleotides outside the gene matches: 5. Germline CDR1 is SGHRS and CDR2 is YFSETQ. The CDR3 covers 12 residues. The CDR3 region is CASRQGATEAFF. The CDR3 coding sequence is TGCGCCAGCCGACAGGGAGCAACTGAAGCTTTCTTT.